This T cell receptor beta chain was documented in a study of blood T cells in healthy people across ages (dated by TCRdb to the mid-2010s). In the study overall: In model experiments, roughly one uniquely barcoded TCR beta cDNA molecule per two T cells was captured by template switching. Donors of different ages were randomly distributed across sequencing lanes to avoid experimental bias. To track age-related changes in TCR beta repertoire diversity, the study relied on deep sequencing normalized with unique cDNA molecular identifiers. The donors were split into four age groups: young (average 16 years), middle-aged (roughly 39), aged (62) and long-lived (roughly 88). The study analyzed two additional independent replicas of 1 million unique cDNA reads from the same blood draw for two donors, one aged 18 to 29 and one aged 80 or older. Overall study results and their limits: Donor CMV infection status was unknown, potentially confounding age-related changes in expanded clonotypes. A strong correlation was found between observed TCR beta diversity and the percentage of naive T cells measured by flow cytometry. Since profiling was done on bulk unsorted PBMCs, naive and antigen-experienced compartments could not be conclusively compared. As age increased, observed TCR beta diversity per million T cells dropped in a roughly linear way, and a significant reduction was already evident by age about 40. Compared with the aged group, the long-lived group had more naive CD4+ T cells, fewer expanded clones and increased TCR diversity, a pattern suggesting age selection. Estimates of total diversity based on one million sequenced T cells were considered lower bounds and underestimates.

On this clonotype itself: Its antigen remains undetermined. No much larger clone is present one base from it, and per-base qualities are unavailable.

The donors were some 36 Caucasian individuals from Russia, aged roughly 6 to 100 years, who were systemically healthy. Each donor gave 9 to 10 milliliters of peripheral blood, collected into EDTA-treated Vacutainer tubes. Ficoll-Paque density-gradient centrifugation was used to isolate PBMCs, with at least 7 million obtained per sample. Total RNA was extracted from PBMCs with Trizol reagent, with at least 5.5 micrograms obtained per sample. Naive CD45RAhigh/CD27high T cell percentages were measured by flow cytometry on a PBMC aliquot from every donor. The CDR3 sequence holds 15 residues, the cysteine and phenylalanine included. Only the CDR3 region is kept as DNA, spanning 45 bases read in frame from base 1. V lost 4 bases and J lost 4 bases; the stretch between them is 15 bases long. CDR1 and CDR2, per the germline V gene, are SGDLS and YYNGEE. Library construction relied on 5' RACE. Sequenced using an Illumina HiSeq 2500. A second PCR of roughly 7 to 11 cycles was performed with a sample-barcoded 5' primer and a J-beta primer mix. A unique molecular identifier was introduced onto each TCR beta cDNA molecule by a template-switch 5' adaptor carrying 12 random nucleotides. At least 2.5 million CDR3-containing paired-end reads were obtained from each sample. The Mint cDNA synthesis kit, primed by a TRBC-specific oligonucleotide, was used to synthesize first-strand cDNA from all RNA. All cDNA was treated with uracil-DNA glycosylase and then went through a first 18-cycle PCR with the universal primers M1SS and BC2_uni_R. The authors' analysis ran thus. Each sample was normalized by randomly selecting 1 million high-quality reads, each carrying a distinct molecular identifier. Instead of being binned into consensus sequences, reads with shared molecular identifiers were discarded. MiTCR, set to a Q25 quality threshold and the strictest error-elimination algorithm, was used for CDR3 identification, clonotype clustering and error correction. A nonparametric unseen species model using Euler transformation provided a lower-bound estimate of total TCR beta diversity. TCRdb's own reprocessing of the public reads used fastp at Q25 and MiXCR and kept productive beta chains. Identical CDR3 proteins give one entry, which carries the most common genes and DNA. In this record, the V and J calls reflect TCRdb's handling and not the investigators' own analysis. In all, the sample holds more than 1.4 million distinct CDR3 sequences, and about 43% of those were seen once. The top ten clones comprise 7.9% of the sample.

The clonotype originates from a woman between 18 and 29 years old in good health. The V and J segments used are TRBV9 and TRBJ1-5, with TRBD1 perhaps the D gene, on 5 matching bases. Sequenced input: blood. Here the CDR3 is given as CASSPNFGANQPQHF. Read as DNA, the sequence is TGTGCCAGCAGCCCCAACTTTGGGGCGAATCAGCCCCAGCATTTT.